The T cell receptor (beta chain) under discussion was sequenced for a study of blood T cell repertoires in COVID-19. The overall study: Acute-phase and convalescent COVID-19 samples originated in the United States, Italy and Spain. PBMCs, B-cell-depleted T cells, or T cells provided the cDNA or gDNA that made up the material.

As originally analysed: From reference gene primer amplification, estimates of nucleated cell counts were derived. Generated by immunoSEQ multiplex PCR, the TCRdb table keeps only in-frame clones and is missing some. V and J calls and clone size are given by that table; D and trimming were obtained from the DNA. Of some 80,000 clones in the sample, 90% are singletons; the top ten hold about 2.4%. Trimming shortened V by 1 base and J by 4 bases, and 11 bases separated the two germline ends. Germline values: CDR1 SGHTA, CDR2 FQGTGA. The CDR3 spans 15 residues. This clonotype was sampled from a human donor in a cohort sampled during active COVID-19. Sequencing was performed on peripheral blood. The V call is TRBV7-3, the J call TRBJ1-3; possibly TRBD1 for D (5 bases). The CDR3 DNA reads TGTGCCAGCAGCTTAAATGGGGCCTCGGGAAACACCATATATTTT. Residues: CASSLNGASGNTIYF.